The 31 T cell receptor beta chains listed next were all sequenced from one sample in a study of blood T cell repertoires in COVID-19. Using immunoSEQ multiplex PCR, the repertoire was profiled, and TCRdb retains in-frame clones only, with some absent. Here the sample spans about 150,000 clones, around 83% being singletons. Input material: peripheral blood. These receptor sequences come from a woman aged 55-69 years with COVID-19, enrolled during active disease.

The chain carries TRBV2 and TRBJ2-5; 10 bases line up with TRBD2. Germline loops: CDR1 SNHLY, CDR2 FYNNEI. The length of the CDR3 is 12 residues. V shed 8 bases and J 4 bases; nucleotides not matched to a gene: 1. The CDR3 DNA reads TGTGCCAGCCGGACTAGCGGAGAGACCCAGTACTTC. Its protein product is CASRTSGETQYF.

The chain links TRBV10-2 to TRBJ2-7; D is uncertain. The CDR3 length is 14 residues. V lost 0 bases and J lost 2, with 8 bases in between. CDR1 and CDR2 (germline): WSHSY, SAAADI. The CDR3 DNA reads TGCGCCAGCAGTGAGTCTGCTAACGCCTACGAGCAGTACTTC. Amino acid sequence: CASSESANAYEQYF.

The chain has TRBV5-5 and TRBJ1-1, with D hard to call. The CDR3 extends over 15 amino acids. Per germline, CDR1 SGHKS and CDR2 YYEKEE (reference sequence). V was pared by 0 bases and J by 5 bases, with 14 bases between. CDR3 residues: CASSLGAGGWTEAFF. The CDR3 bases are TGTGCCAGCAGCTTGGGGGCGGGAGGGTGGACTGAAGCTTTCTTT.

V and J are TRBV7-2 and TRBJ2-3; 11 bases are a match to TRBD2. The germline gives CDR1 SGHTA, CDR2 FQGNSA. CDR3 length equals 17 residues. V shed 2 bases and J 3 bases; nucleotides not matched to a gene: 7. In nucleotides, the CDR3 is TGTGCCAGCAGCTTACAAGGACTAGCGGGCCGGACAGATACGCAGTATTTT. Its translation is CASSLQGLAGRTDTQYF. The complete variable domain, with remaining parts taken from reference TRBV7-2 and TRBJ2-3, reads GAGVSQSPSNKVTEKGKDVELRCDPISGHTALYWYRQSLGQGLEFLIYFQGNSAPDKSGLPSDRFSAERTGGSVSTLTIQRTQQEDSAVYLCASSLQGLAGRTDTQYFGPGTRLTVL.

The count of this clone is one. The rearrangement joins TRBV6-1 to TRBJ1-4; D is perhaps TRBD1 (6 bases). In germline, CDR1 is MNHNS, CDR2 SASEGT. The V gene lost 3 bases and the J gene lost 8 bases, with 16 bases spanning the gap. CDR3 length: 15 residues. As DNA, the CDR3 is TGTGCCAGCAGTGATTGGACAGCGAGTAAGGAAAAACTGTTTTTT. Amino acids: CASSDWTASKEKLFF.

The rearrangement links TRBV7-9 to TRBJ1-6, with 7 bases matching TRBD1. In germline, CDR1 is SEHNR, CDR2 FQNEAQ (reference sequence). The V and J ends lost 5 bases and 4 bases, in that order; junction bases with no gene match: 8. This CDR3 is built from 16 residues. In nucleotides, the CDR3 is TGTGCCAGCAGCGAACAGGGGCCGTTTTATAATTCACCCCTCCACTTT. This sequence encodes CASSEQGPFYNSPLHF.

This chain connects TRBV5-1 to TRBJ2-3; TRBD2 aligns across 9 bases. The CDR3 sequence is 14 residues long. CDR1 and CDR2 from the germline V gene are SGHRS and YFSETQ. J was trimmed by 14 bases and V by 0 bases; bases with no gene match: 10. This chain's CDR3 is CASSLGAAGGPLYF. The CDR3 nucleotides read TGCGCCAGCAGCTTGGGGGCAGCGGGGGGCCCTTTGTATTTT.

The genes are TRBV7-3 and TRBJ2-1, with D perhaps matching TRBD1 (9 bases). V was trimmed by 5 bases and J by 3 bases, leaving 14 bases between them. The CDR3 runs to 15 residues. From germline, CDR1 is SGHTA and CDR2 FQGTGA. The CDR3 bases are TGTGCCAGCAGCCGGGGGGGACAGGGCTACAATGAGCAGTTCTTC. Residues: CASSRGGQGYNEQFF.

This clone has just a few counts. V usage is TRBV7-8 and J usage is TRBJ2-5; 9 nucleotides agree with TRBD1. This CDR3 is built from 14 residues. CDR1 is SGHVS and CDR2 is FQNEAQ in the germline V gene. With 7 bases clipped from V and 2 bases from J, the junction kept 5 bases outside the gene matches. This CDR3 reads CASNSGQGQETQYF. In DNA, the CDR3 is TGTGCCAGCAACTCTGGACAGGGGCAAGAGACCCAGTACTTC.

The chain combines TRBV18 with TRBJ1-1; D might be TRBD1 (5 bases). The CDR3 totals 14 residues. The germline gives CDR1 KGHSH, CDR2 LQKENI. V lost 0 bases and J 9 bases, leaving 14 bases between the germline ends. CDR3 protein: CASSPPARTSQAFF. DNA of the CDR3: TGTGCCAGCTCACCACCAGCCCGGACATCCCAAGCTTTCTTT.

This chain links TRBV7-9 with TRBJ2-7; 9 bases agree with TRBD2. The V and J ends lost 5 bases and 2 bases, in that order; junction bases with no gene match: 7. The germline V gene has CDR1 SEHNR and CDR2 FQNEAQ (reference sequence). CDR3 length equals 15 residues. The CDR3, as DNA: TGTGCCAGCAGCCCCAGCGGGAGGCCCCCCTACGAGCAGTACTTC. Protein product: CASSPSGRPPYEQYF.

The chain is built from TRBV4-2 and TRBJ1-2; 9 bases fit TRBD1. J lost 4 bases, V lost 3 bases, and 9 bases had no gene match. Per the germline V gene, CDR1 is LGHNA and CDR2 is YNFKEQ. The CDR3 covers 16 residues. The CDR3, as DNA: TGTGCCAGCAGCCAGGCCGGACAGGGGTTGAGCTATGGCTACACCTTC. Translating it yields CASSQAGQGLSYGYTF.

CDR3 protein: CAGRQGGSPLHF. CDR3 in DNA: TGTGCCGGTAGACAGGGCGGATCACCCCTCCACTTT. The chain carries TRBV2 and TRBJ1-6; 7 nucleotides match TRBD1. The CDR3 loop spans 12 amino acids. With 11 bases clipped from V and 10 bases from J, the junction kept 8 bases outside the gene matches. CDR1 is SNHLY and CDR2 is FYNNEI in the germline V gene.

In nucleotides, the CDR3 is TGTGCCAGCAGCCAATGGACAGGGGGACTTGATACGCAGTATTTT. Translating gives CASSQWTGGLDTQYF. This chain joins TRBV14 and TRBJ2-3; 10 nucleotides match TRBD1. This CDR3 is built from 15 residues. Germline V gene sequence: CDR1 SGHDN, CDR2 FVKESK. Unmatched junction bases numbered 5, after V lost 2 bases and J lost 6 bases. Filled out from reference TRBV14 and TRBJ2-3, the complete variable domain reads EAGVTQFPSHSVIEKGQTVTLRCDPISGHDNLYWYRRVMGKEIKFLLHFVKESKQDESGMPNNRFLAERTGGTYSTLKVQPAELEDSGVYFCASSQWTGGLDTQYFGPGTRLTVL.

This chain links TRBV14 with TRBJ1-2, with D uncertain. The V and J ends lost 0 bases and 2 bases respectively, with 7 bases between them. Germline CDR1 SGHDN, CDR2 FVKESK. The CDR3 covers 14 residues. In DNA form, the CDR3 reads TGTGCCAGCAGCCAAGATCTAGTAAACTATGGCTACACCTTC. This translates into CASSQDLVNYGYTF.

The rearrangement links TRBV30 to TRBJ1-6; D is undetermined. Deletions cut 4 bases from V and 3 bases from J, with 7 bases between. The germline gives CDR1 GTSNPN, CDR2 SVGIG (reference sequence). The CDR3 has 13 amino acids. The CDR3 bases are TGTGCCTGGACGAGTAACTATAATTCACCCCTCCACTTT. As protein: CAWTSNYNSPLHF. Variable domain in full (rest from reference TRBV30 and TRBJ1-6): SQTIHQWPATLVQPVGSPLSLECTVEGTSNPNLYWYRQAAGRGLQLLFYSVGIGQISSEVPQNLSASRPQDRQFILSSKKLLLSDSGFYLCAWTSNYNSPLHFGNGTRLTVT.

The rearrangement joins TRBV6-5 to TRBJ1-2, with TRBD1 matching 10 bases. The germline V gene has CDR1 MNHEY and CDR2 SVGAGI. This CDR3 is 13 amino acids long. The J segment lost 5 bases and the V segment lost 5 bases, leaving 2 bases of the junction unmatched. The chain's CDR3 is CASSRDRGYGYTF. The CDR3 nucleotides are TGTGCCAGCAGTAGGGACAGGGGTTATGGCTACACCTTC.

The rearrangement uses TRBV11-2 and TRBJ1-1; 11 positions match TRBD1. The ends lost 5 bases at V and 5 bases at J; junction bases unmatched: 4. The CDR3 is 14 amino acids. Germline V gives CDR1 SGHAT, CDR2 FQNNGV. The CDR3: CASSVGTGGTEAFF. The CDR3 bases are TGTGCCAGCAGCGTAGGGACAGGGGGGACTGAAGCTTTCTTT.

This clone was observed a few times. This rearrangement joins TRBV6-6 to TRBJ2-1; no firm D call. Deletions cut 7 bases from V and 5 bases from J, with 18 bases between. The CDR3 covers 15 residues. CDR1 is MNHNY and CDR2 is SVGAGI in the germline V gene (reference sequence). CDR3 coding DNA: TGTGCCAGCACACAACAGCTCCACTCAGACAATGAGCAGTTCTTC. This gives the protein CASTQQLHSDNEQFF.

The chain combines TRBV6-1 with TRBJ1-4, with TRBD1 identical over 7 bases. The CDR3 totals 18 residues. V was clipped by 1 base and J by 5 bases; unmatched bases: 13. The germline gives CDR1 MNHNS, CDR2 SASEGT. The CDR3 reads CASSEDSRAGGTNEKLFF. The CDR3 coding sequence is TGTGCCAGCAGTGAAGATTCCAGGGCAGGGGGAACAAATGAAAAACTGTTTTTT.

In nucleotides, the CDR3 is TGTGCCAGCAGTGAGCCGGGACAGGGGAACTATGGCTACACCTTC. This translates into CASSEPGQGNYGYTF. This chain uses TRBV25-1 with TRBJ1-2; TRBD1 matches 10 bases. Germline lookup yields CDR1 MGHDK and CDR2 SYGVNS. This CDR3 contains 15 residues. V trimming: 3 bases; J trimming: 2 bases; junction bases outside the gene matches: 3.

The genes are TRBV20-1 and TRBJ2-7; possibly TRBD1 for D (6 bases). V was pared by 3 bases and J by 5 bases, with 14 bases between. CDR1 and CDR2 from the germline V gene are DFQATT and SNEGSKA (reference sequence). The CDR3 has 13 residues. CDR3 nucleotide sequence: TGCAGTGCTAGTTTTGACAGGCCCCACGAGCAGTACTTC. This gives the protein CSASFDRPHEQYF.

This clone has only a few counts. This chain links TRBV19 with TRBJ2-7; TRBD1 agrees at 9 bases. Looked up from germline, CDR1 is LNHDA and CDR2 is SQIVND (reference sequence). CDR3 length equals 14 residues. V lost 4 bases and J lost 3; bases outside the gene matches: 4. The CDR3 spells CASSNQGQGYEQYF. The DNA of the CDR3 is TGTGCCAGTAGTAACCAGGGACAGGGCTACGAGCAGTACTTC.

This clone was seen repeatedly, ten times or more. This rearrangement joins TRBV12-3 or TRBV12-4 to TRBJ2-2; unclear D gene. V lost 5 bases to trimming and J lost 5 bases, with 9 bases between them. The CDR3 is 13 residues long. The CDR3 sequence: CASSEQQTGELFF. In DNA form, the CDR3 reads TGTGCCAGCAGTGAACAGCAGACCGGGGAGCTGTTTTTT.

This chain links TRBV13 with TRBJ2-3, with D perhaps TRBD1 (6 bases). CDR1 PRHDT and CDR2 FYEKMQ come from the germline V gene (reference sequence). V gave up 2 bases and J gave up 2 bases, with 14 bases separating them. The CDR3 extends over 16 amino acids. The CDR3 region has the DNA TGTGCCAGCAGCTTAAAACAGGGCCAAGCCACAGATACGCAGTATTTT. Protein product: CASSLKQGQATDTQYF.

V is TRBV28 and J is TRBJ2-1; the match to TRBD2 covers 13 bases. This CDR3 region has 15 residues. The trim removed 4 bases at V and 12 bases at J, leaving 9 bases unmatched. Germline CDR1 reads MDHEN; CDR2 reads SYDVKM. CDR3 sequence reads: CASSSYLGLAGMQFF. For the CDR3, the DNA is TGTGCCAGCAGTTCCTACTTGGGACTAGCGGGGATGCAGTTCTTC.

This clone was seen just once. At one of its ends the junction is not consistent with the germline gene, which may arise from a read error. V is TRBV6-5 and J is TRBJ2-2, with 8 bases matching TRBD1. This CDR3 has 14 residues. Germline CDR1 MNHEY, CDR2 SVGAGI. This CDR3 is CASSNSQGAGELFF. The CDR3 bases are TGTGCCAGCAGTAACTCACAGGGGGCCGGGGAGCTGTTTTTT.

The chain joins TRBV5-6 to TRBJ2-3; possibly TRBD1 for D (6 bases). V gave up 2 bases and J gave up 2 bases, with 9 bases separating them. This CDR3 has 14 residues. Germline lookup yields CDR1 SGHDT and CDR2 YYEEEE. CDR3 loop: CASSLQGTTDTQYF. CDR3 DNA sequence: TGTGCCAGCAGCTTACAGGGAACCACAGATACGCAGTATTTT.

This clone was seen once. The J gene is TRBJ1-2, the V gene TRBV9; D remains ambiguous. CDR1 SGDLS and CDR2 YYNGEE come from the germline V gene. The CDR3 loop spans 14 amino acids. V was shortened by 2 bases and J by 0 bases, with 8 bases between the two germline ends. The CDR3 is CASSVGRTNYGYTF. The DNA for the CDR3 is TGTGCCAGCAGCGTGGGCAGAACTAACTATGGCTACACCTTC.

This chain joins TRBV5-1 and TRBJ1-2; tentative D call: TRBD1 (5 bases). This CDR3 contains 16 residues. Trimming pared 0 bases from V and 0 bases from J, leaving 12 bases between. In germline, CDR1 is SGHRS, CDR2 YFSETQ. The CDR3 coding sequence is TGCGCCAGCAGCTTGGCTGCAGGGCTAGCTAACTATGGCTACACCTTC. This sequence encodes CASSLAAGLANYGYTF.

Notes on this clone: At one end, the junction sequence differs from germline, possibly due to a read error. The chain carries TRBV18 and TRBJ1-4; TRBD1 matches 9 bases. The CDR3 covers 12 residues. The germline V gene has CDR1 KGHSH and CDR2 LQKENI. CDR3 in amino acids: CASSPRDRVQTF. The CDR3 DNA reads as TGTGCCAGCTCACCCCGGGACAGGGTTCAGACTTTT.